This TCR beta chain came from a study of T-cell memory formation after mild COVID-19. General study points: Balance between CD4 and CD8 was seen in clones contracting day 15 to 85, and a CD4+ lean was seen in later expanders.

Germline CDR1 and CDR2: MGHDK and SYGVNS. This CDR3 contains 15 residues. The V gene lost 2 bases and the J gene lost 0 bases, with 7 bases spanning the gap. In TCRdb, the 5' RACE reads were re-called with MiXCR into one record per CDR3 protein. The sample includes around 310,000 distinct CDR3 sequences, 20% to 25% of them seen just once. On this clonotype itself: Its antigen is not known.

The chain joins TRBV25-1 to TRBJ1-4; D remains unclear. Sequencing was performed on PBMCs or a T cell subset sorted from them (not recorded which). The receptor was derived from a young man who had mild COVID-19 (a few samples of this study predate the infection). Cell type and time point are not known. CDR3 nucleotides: TGTGCCAGCAGTGAACCAGGAGCAACTAATGAAAAACTGTTTTTT. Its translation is CASSEPGATNEKLFF.